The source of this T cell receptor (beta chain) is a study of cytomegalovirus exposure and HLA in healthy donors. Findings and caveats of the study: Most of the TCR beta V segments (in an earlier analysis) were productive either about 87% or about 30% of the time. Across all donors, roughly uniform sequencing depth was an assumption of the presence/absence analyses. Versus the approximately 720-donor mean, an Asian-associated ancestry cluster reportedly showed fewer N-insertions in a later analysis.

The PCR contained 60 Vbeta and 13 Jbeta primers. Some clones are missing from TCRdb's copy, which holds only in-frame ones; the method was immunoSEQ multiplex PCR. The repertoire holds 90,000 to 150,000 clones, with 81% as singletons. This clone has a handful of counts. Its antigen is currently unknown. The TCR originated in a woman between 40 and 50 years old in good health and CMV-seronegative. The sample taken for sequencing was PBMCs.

The CDR3 DNA is TGTGCCAGCAGCTTACGGACAGAGAACACTGAAGCTTTCTTT. Translation gives CASSLRTENTEAFF. The chain carries TRBV13 and TRBJ1-1, with D maybe TRBD1 (6 bases). There are 14 residues in the CDR3. The germline V and J ends were trimmed by 2 bases and 1 base, with 8 bases remaining between them. Germline CDR1 and CDR2: PRHDT and FYEKMQ (reference sequence). Using reference TRBV13 and TRBJ1-1 for the parts outside the CDR3, the full variable domain is AAGVIQSPRHLIKEKRETATLKCYPIPRHDTVYWYQQGPGQDPQFLISFYEKMQSDKGSIPDRFSAQQFSDYHSELNMSSLELGDSALYFCASSLRTENTEAFFGQGTRLTVV.